This paragraph covers one T cell receptor beta chain sequence. What it recognizes is unknown. Source study methods: Clinicopathological groups supplied CDR3 differences that were used to build a distant-metastasis classifier for papillary thyroid cancer. MiXCR was used by TCRdb to re-call the PCR reads. In this record, the V and J calls reflect TCRdb's handling and not the investigators' own analysis. This sample has 20,000 to 25,000 clones; approximately 16% occur once, and the top ten carry about 9.4%. This CDR3 is 19 amino acids long. Trimming took 5 bases from V and 2 from J; bases not matched to a gene: 19. Germline loops: CDR1 MGHRA, CDR2 YSYEKL. This record comes from a study of metastatic and nonmetastatic thyroid tumors. Turning to the study itself: Comparison of repertoires was carried out across blood and tumor or nodule tissue from malignant and benign thyroid patients.

Ahead of thyroid surgery, no patient had received treatment of any kind. Study-level findings and limits: Malignant tumors reportedly showed significantly higher TCR beta diversity than benign nodules in both blood and tumor.

This receptor was taken from a female donor with papillary thyroid cancer or a benign thyroid nodule (not recorded which). Some clones in this sample may be carry-over from other donors' samples. J is TRBJ1-2 and V is TRBV4-1; 8 bases line up with TRBD1. Sequenced: tumor tissue. CDR3 nucleotide sequence: TGCGCCAGCAGCTTTGGCATTCAGAGAAAACAGGGGGGGAACTATGGCTACACCTTC. Its protein product is CASSFGIQRKQGGNYGYTF.